This T cell receptor beta chain was observed in a study of CD8 T cells in Susac syndrome. Study-level information: The Susac syndrome patients that were sequenced included 5 or 6 with active disease and 8 or 9 in remission. Overall study findings and caveats: It was acknowledged by the study that relatively few individuals were included in its TCR sequencing and HLA analysis.

The CDR3 sequence is 19 residues long. Germline V lookup: CDR1 GTSNPN, CDR2 SVGIG (reference sequence). The J segment lost 4 bases and the V segment lost 0 bases, leaving 17 bases of the junction unmatched. Reverse transcription of about 0.45 to 1 ug RNA used random hexamers. TCRdb re-called the immunoSEQ multiplex PCR reads through MiXCR, storing one row per CDR3 protein. The repertoire consists of around 200,000 distinct CDR3 sequences, with 95% occurring once and the leading ten covering around 0.092%. About this clonotype: Its antigen is not known.

This chain joins TRBV30 and TRBJ2-5; the match to TRBD2 covers 10 bases. The source material was CD4+ T cells from PBMCs. The receptor's source is a human donor with Susac syndrome. CDR3 bases: TGTGCCTGGAGTGTAGGGGCTAGCGGGGGCCGATACCTAACAGAGACCCAGTACTTC. Translating gives CAWSVGASGGRYLTETQYF.